This T cell receptor beta chain was observed in a study of shared clonotypes between healthy human individuals. Study results and limitations: Sharing across four donors was highest in naive CD4 (about 5%) and lowest in memory CD8 (about 0.4%).

About this clone itself: Its antigen is undetermined.

Splitting of each subset's genomic DNA was done evenly across several immunoSEQ plates. Method: immunoSEQ multiplex PCR; TCRdb's copy keeps in-frame clones and lacks some. The sample has roughly 2.2 million clones; roughly 92% are singletons. The CDR3 contains 14 residues. V was cut by 3 bases and J by 4 bases, with 12 bases left in between. Germline-derived CDR1 and CDR2 are LGHNA and YSLEER. V is TRBV4-3 and J is TRBJ1-1, with a possible D match to TRBD1 (5 bases). Specimen: naive CD4+ T cells from PBMCs. The sample's subset: CD45RA+ positively selected. The TCR originated in a man aged 18 to 29 in good health. Some clones in this sample may be carry-over from other donors' samples. The CDR3 nucleotides are TGCGCCAGCAGCCAGGGGGGGTCTGTCACTGAAGCTTTCTTT. Protein sequence: CASSQGGSVTEAFF.